Each of the 24 T cell receptor beta chains below was sequenced from the same sample in a study of T cell repertoires in cytomegalovirus infection. Their antigens remain unidentified. Each CDR3 protein is one row after TCRdb ran MiXCR on the reads. The sample holds 800,000 to 950,000 distinct CDR3 sequences, 32% seen once. The material sequenced was cultured CD8+ T cells from PBMCs, taken from culture after CMV antigen stimulation. These TCRs come from a human donor in good health (CMV status not recorded). Some clones in this sample may be carry-over from other donors' samples.

In its sample, this clonotype was seen a few times. The chain is built from TRBV5-5 and TRBJ2-7; D is undetermined. The CDR3 runs 13 residues. Trimming shortened V by 0 bases and J by 3 bases, and 7 bases separated the two germline ends. The germline V gene encodes CDR1 SGHKS and CDR2 YYEKEE (reference sequence). The CDR3 sequence is CASSLDRIYEQYF. CDR3 DNA sequence: TGTGCCAGCAGCTTGGATAGGATCTACGAGCAGTACTTC.

The sample holds many counts of this clonotype. The DNA of the CDR3 is TGTGCCAGCAGGGACACCGGGGAGCTGTTTTTT. Translating gives CASRDTGELFF. This sequence joins TRBV6-2 or TRBV6-3 and TRBJ2-2, with D uncertain. CDR3 length: 11 residues. Per the germline V gene, CDR1 is MNHEY and CDR2 is SVGEGT. V was pared by 6 bases and J by 3 bases, with 2 bases between.

This chain uses TRBV29-1 with TRBJ2-1; D perhaps matches TRBD2 (5 bases). The V gene's germline CDR1 is SQVTM and CDR2 ANQGSEA. There are 12 residues in the CDR3. Trimming shortened V by 1 base and J by 8 bases, and 9 bases separated the two germline ends. CDR3 coding DNA: TGCAGCGTTGAAGTGGCGGGCGATGAGCAGTTCTTC. Its protein product is CSVEVAGDEQFF.

In this sample, this clonotype turned up many times. Here the CDR3 reads CASSGQGIAFF. CDR3 in DNA: TGTGCCAGCAGTGGACAGGGGATTGCTTTCTTT. V is TRBV27 and J is TRBJ1-1, with 9 bases identical to TRBD1. The CDR3 spans 11 residues. Germline CDR1 and CDR2: MNHEY and SMNVEV (reference sequence). Unmatched junction bases numbered 3, after V lost 5 bases and J lost 11 bases.

The CDR3 nucleotides read TGTGCCAGCAGCTCCCCCGTGAGGGTGACGAACACTGAAGCTTTCTTT. Its protein product is CASSSPVRVTNTEAFF. The rearrangement joins TRBV7-6 to TRBJ1-1; D is undetermined. The V end lost 4 bases, the J end lost 1 base, and 16 bases lay between the germline ends. Germline lookup yields CDR1 SGHVS and CDR2 FNYEAQ. This CDR3 has 16 residues.

The chain joins TRBV12-5 to TRBJ2-3; 8 bases are shared with TRBD1. With 3 bases clipped from V and 2 bases from J, the junction kept 10 bases outside the gene matches. The CDR3 covers 17 residues. Germline V lookup: CDR1 LGHNT, CDR2 FRNRAP. The CDR3 sequence is CASGFSSDRDATDTQYF. The CDR3 bases are TGTGCTAGTGGTTTCTCCTCGGACAGGGATGCCACAGATACGCAGTATTTT. The full variable domain, completed using reference TRBV12-5 and TRBJ2-3, is DARVTQTPRHKVTEMGQEVTMRCQPILGHNTVFWYRQTMMQGLELLAYFRNRAPLDDSGMPKDRFSAEMPDATLATLKIQPSEPRDSAVYFCASGFSSDRDATDTQYFGPGTRLTVL.

The chain links TRBV6-2 or TRBV6-3 to TRBJ2-1, with D possibly being TRBD1 (6 bases). The CDR3 has 16 amino acids. Between the trimmed V and J ends, which lost 5 bases and 0 bases, there was a span of 14 bases. Germline CDR1 is MNHEY and CDR2 is SVGEGT. Written as DNA, the CDR3 is TGTGCCAGCAGTGGATTGGACAGAAGCTCCTACAATGAGCAGTTCTTC. It is translated as CASSGLDRSSYNEQFF.

V is TRBV28 and J is TRBJ1-5; maybe TRBD1 (6 bases). There are 15 residues in the CDR3. Trimming took 7 bases from V and 4 from J, leaving 17 bases between them. Germline assignment: CDR1 MDHEN and CDR2 SYDVKM. The CDR3 sequence is CASTTGDIGNQPQHF. In DNA form, the CDR3 reads TGTGCCAGCACCACTGGGGACATTGGAAATCAGCCCCAGCATTTT. The variable domain in full, with the rest retrieved from reference TRBV28 and TRBJ1-5, is DVKVTQSSRYLVKRTGEKVFLECVQDMDHENMFWYRQDPGLGLRLIYFSYDVKMKEKGDIPEGYSVSREKKERFSLILESASTNQTSMYLCASTTGDIGNQPQHFGDGTRLSIL.

This clonotype was observed at least ten times. CDR3 sequence: CASSLWKGDTQYF. The CDR3 coding sequence is TGTGCCAGCAGCTTATGGAAGGGGGATACGCAGTATTTT. This sequence joins TRBV7-2 and TRBJ2-3; D might be TRBD1 (5 bases). Germline CDR1 reads SGHTA; CDR2 reads FQGNSA. This CDR3 spans 13 amino acids. The V end was cut by 2 bases, the J end by 6 bases, with 9 bases between.

This clonotype has only a few counts. The rearrangement joins TRBV6-1 to TRBJ2-3, with D perhaps TRBD1 (6 bases). Trimming shortened V by 2 bases and J by 2 bases, and 17 bases separated the two germline ends. The CDR3 is 17 amino acids. CDR1 MNHNS and CDR2 SASEGT come from the germline V gene. In nucleotides, the CDR3 is TGTGCCAGCAGTGAAAATGTGAGGGGGTTCTTCACAGATACGCAGTATTTT. This gives the protein CASSENVRGFFTDTQYF.

This chain links TRBV9 with TRBJ1-5, with D perhaps TRBD1 (5 bases). V was clipped by 4 bases and J by 5 bases, with 16 bases between them. The CDR3 is made up of 15 amino acids. CDR1 is SGDLS and CDR2 is YYNGEE in the germline V gene. The DNA for the CDR3 is TGTGCCAGCAGCCCCCACCGGGACCGACATCAGCCCCAGCATTTT. Protein product: CASSPHRDRHQPQHF.

A word on this clonotype: An end of the junction does not agree with germline; a read error may underlie this. This chain uses TRBV7-8 with TRBJ1-2; 7 bases are a match to TRBD1. CDR3 size: 15 residues. Germline V gene data show CDR1 as SGHVS and CDR2 as FQNEAQ. CDR3 bases: TGTGCCGGCAGCGTCAGACAGGGAACCAACTATGGCTACACCTTC. It specifies CAGSVRQGTNYGYTF.

This clonotype was counted a few times. The chain employs TRBV6-6 and TRBJ2-2, with 16 bases that match TRBD2. The CDR3 covers 20 residues. The J segment lost 5 bases and the V segment lost 2 bases, leaving 11 bases of the junction unmatched. The germline V gene has CDR1 MNHNY and CDR2 SVGAGI (reference sequence). CDR3 amino acids: CASSYIGTSGGADNTGELFF. In DNA form, the CDR3 reads TGTGCCAGCAGTTACATCGGGACTAGCGGGGGGGCCGATAATACCGGGGAGCTGTTTTTT.

The sample holds a few counts of this clonotype. V usage is TRBV5-6 and J usage is TRBJ2-1, with a weak D call TRBD2 (7 bases). Germline-derived CDR1 and CDR2 are SGHDT and YYEEEE. V dropped 6 bases and J dropped 7 bases, with 17 bases sitting between them. This CDR3 comprises 14 residues. The CDR3 loop is CASTLGGGGNEQFF. Written as DNA, the CDR3 is TGTGCCAGCACCCTGGGGGGCGGGGGAAATGAGCAGTTCTTC.

The sample holds a few counts of this clonotype. The chain carries TRBV5-1 and TRBJ1-3, with TRBD1 matching 9 bases. Germline assignment: CDR1 SGHRS and CDR2 YFSETQ. This CDR3 contains 16 residues. V was pared by 6 bases and J by 2 bases, with 9 bases of the junction left unmatched. The CDR3 loop is CASKGQGQQPGNTIYF. CDR3 nucleotides: TGCGCCAGCAAGGGACAGGGCCAACAGCCTGGAAACACCATATATTTT.

This chain uses TRBV6-1 with TRBJ2-5, with D hard to call. V gave up 2 bases and J gave up 5 bases, with 12 bases separating them. The germline CDR1 and CDR2 sequences are MNHNS and SASEGT. This CDR3 region has 14 residues. The CDR3 loop is CASSEWKIGETQYF. For the CDR3, the DNA is TGTGCCAGCAGTGAATGGAAAATTGGGGAGACCCAGTACTTC.

This chain links TRBV12-5 with TRBJ1-5; TRBD1 is a possible D gene (5 bases). Looked up from germline, CDR1 is LGHNT and CDR2 is FRNRAP. V was shortened by 3 bases and J by 2 bases, with 17 bases between the two germline ends. The CDR3 is 17 residues long. The DNA for the CDR3 is TGTGCTAGTGGTTTTACGAAGGGACTTGAGGGCAATCAGCCCCAGCATTTT. Protein: CASGFTKGLEGNQPQHF.

This chain uses TRBV4-1 with TRBJ2-5; D is unclear. Germline V gives CDR1 MGHRA, CDR2 YSYEKL. The CDR3 totals 14 residues. V was clipped by 0 bases and J by 5 bases, with 10 bases between them. The CDR3 sequence: CASSQDPGPETQYF. In nucleotides, the CDR3 is TGCGCCAGCAGCCAAGATCCAGGTCCGGAGACCCAGTACTTC.

In this sample, this clonotype turned up many times. The chain joins TRBV7-6 to TRBJ2-2; TRBD1 aligns across 12 bases. J was trimmed by 5 bases and V by 4 bases; bases with no gene match: 14. CDR3 length equals 19 residues. Germline V gives CDR1 SGHVS, CDR2 FNYEAQ. Here the CDR3 DNA reads TGTGCCAGCAGCTCCCCCAAAGCGGGACAGGGGGCTTTGACCGGGGAGCTGTTTTTT. It is translated as CASSSPKAGQGALTGELFF.

The gene calls are TRBV5-5 and TRBJ1-6, with D uncertain. The CDR3 loop spans 16 amino acids. Per germline, CDR1 SGHKS and CDR2 YYEKEE (reference sequence). Trimming shortened V by 2 bases and J by 7 bases, and 16 bases separated the two germline ends. CDR3 nucleotide sequence: TGTGCCAGCAGCTTCCGGGAACAGACCCTAAATTCACCCCTCCACTTT. This sequence encodes CASSFREQTLNSPLHF.

DNA for the CDR3: TGTGCCAGCAGTACAAGGGGGGGCGGGGAGCTGTTTTTT. Translated: CASSTRGGGELFF. The chain couples TRBV6-2 or TRBV6-3 to TRBJ2-2; D may be TRBD2 (7 bases). The length of the CDR3 is 13 residues. Germline CDR1 MNHEY, CDR2 SVGEGT. Trimming removed 5 bases from V and 7 bases from J, with 11 bases in between.

This clonotype was seen repeatedly, ten times or more. The chain uses TRBV7-2 and TRBJ1-1; 8 nucleotides align to TRBD1. J was trimmed by 3 bases and V by 2 bases; bases with no gene match: 5. Germline values: CDR1 SGHTA, CDR2 FQGNSA. The CDR3 totals 15 residues. Here the CDR3 reads CASSLRTGIHTEAFF. The CDR3 nucleotides read TGTGCCAGCAGCTTACGGACAGGGATTCACACTGAAGCTTTCTTT. Based on the CDR3 plus reference TRBV7-2 and TRBJ1-1, the full variable domain is GAGVSQSPSNKVTEKGKDVELRCDPISGHTALYWYRQSLGQGLEFLIYFQGNSAPDKSGLPSDRFSAERTGGSVSTLTIQRTQQEDSAVYLCASSLRTGIHTEAFFGQGTRLTVV.

This clonotype was seen a handful of times. The V gene is TRBV12-3 or TRBV12-4, the J gene TRBJ2-3, with 9 bases that match TRBD2. V was clipped by 1 base and J by 6 bases; unmatched bases: 5. The CDR3 extends over 15 amino acids. DNA of the CDR3: TGTGCCAGCAGTTTAGAGGCGGGGGGGTTGGATACGCAGTATTTT. Protein product: CASSLEAGGLDTQYF.

This clonotype was observed many times. The V gene is TRBV7-6, the J gene TRBJ2-5, with D perhaps assigned TRBD1 or TRBD2 (6 bases each). CDR1 and CDR2 (germline): SGHVS, FNYEAQ. The CDR3 has 16 residues. V lost 8 bases to trimming and J lost 2 bases, with 21 bases between them. DNA for the CDR3: TGTGCCAGCGCAGCTTGGGGATCGGGGGCTCAAGAGACCCAGTACTTC. Its translation: CASAAWGSGAQETQYF.